These 23 T cell receptor beta chains were all obtained from the same sample, sequenced in a study of blood T cells in healthy people across ages. Using a J-beta primer mix together with a sample-barcoded 5' primer, a second PCR was run for roughly 6 to 12 cycles. TCRdb ran MiXCR on the 5' RACE reads and lists one entry per CDR3 protein. The table records approximately 1.5 million distinct CDR3 sequences, about 31% of them present only once. Source material: blood. The receptors originated from a woman aged 25 to 39 in good health.

The chain couples TRBV7-8 to TRBJ2-1; the match to TRBD1 covers 7 bases. CDR1 SGHVS and CDR2 FQNEAQ come from the germline V gene. The CDR3 spans 16 residues. Trimming cost V 5 bases and J 2 bases; bases outside gene matches: 9. The CDR3 DNA reads as TGTGCCAGCAGCCTAAAGGGGGACAGCACCTACAATGAGCAGTTCTTC. Encoded protein: CASSLKGDSTYNEQFF.

Turning to this clonotype: A read error may produce the germline difference seen at one junction end. The CDR3 DNA reads as TGCGTCAGCAGCCTGGGTAGGACAGTGTTTAGTGAGCAGTACTTC. Protein: CVSSLGRTVFSEQYF. This rearrangement joins TRBV5-1 to TRBJ2-7; perhaps TRBD1 as D (6 bases). The CDR3 runs to 15 residues. Per germline, CDR1 SGHRS and CDR2 YFSETQ.

This clonotype came up a few times. It may be a read error: a sequence one base away is much more abundant. The V call is TRBV4-1, the J call TRBJ2-7; 12 bases fit TRBD2. From germline, CDR1 is MGHRA and CDR2 YSYEKL. This CDR3 comprises 16 residues. J lost 4 bases, V lost 7 bases, and 11 bases had no gene match. DNA of the CDR3: TGCGCCAGCAACTTTTCCCCCGGGACTAGCGGGTACGAGCAGTACTTC. Protein sequence: CASNFSPGTSGYEQYF.

This chain joins TRBV20-1 and TRBJ2-7; 10 bases map to TRBD2. CDR1 is DFQATT, CDR2 SNEGSKA, per germline (reference sequence). The ends lost 6 bases at V and 0 bases at J; junction bases unmatched: 14. CDR3 length: 17 residues. CDR3 bases: TGCAGTGCCCATGTGGGACTAGCGACCCTTCGCTCCTACGAGCAGTACTTC. Translated: CSAHVGLATLRSYEQYF.

This clonotype was counted many times. The gene calls are TRBV4-1 and TRBJ2-1; a possible D gene is TRBD2 (5 bases). The germline V gene encodes CDR1 MGHRA and CDR2 YSYEKL. The CDR3 runs 16 residues. V shed 2 bases and J shed 0 bases, with 11 bases lying between them. CDR3: CASSQHSASSYNEQFF. As DNA, the CDR3 is TGCGCCAGCAGCCAACATAGCGCGAGCTCCTACAATGAGCAGTTCTTC.

The chain's CDR3 is CASSSSLNQNTEAFF. CDR3 DNA: TGTGCCAGCAGCAGCTCCCTTAACCAGAACACTGAAGCTTTCTTT. The rearrangement uses TRBV11-2 and TRBJ1-1; D is undetermined. The CDR3 is 15 amino acids. Trimming pared 5 bases from V and 1 base from J, leaving 14 bases between. In germline, CDR1 is SGHAT, CDR2 FQNNGV.

V and J are TRBV6-6 and TRBJ1-6; tentative D call: TRBD1 (6 bases). The CDR3 runs to 16 residues. The V and J ends lost 2 bases and 0 bases respectively, with 8 bases between them. Germline V gene lookup returns CDR1 MNHNY and CDR2 SVGAGI (reference sequence). CDR3 residues: CASSYRGGSYNSPLHF. In DNA form, the CDR3 reads TGTGCCAGCAGTTACAGGGGGGGCTCCTATAATTCACCCCTCCACTTT.

V gene TRBV12-3 or TRBV12-4 combines with J gene TRBJ2-3; D may be TRBD1 (5 bases). The V end was cut by 6 bases, the J end by 6 bases, with 22 bases between. CDR3 length: 16 residues. In nucleotides, the CDR3 is TGTGCCAGCAGCTCCCTTGGAGCAGGGATGAGTGATACGCAGTATTTT. Translation: CASSSLGAGMSDTQYF.

This clonotype came up many times. The rearrangement uses TRBV29-1 and TRBJ1-2, with no clear D. The length of the CDR3 is 13 residues. The germline CDR1 and CDR2 sequences are SQVTM and ANQGSEA. Trimming left V 2 bases short and J 11 bases short, with 18 bases between. This CDR3 reads CSVERTASAPYTF. CDR3 DNA sequence: TGCAGCGTTGAACGTACGGCCTCCGCTCCTTACACCTTC.

V usage is TRBV15 and J usage is TRBJ2-1, with TRBD2 as a possible D gene (6 bases). Trimming pared 2 bases from V and 8 bases from J, leaving 16 bases between. The CDR3 is 15 residues long. Germline V gives CDR1 LNHNV, CDR2 YYDKDF (reference sequence). CDR3 sequence (DNA): TGTGCCACCAGCAGAATAGGACTACCCTCCGATGAGCAGTTCTTC. Amino acid sequence: CATSRIGLPSDEQFF. Complete variable domain (other parts from reference TRBV15 and TRBJ2-1): DAMVIQNPRYQVTQFGKPVTLSCSQTLNHNVMYWYQQKSSQAPKLLFHYYDKDFNNEADTPDNFQSRRPNTSFCFLDIRSPGLGDTAMYLCATSRIGLPSDEQFFGPGTRLTVL.

This clonotype appeared a few times. This rearrangement joins TRBV7-2 to TRBJ2-1; TRBD2 agrees at 9 bases. Losses at the gene ends were 3 bases for V and 1 base for J; bases not matched to a gene: 13. This CDR3 has 19 amino acids. Germline loops: CDR1 SGHTA, CDR2 FQGNSA. The CDR3 sequence is CASSLQGAGGRPSYNEQFF. CDR3 DNA: TGTGCCAGCAGCTTGCAAGGAGCGGGGGGACGCCCATCCTACAATGAGCAGTTCTTC.

The sample holds a few counts of this clonotype. The chain uses TRBV11-2 and TRBJ2-5, with 12 bases identical to TRBD2. The CDR3 runs 18 residues. Germline CDR1 is SGHAT and CDR2 is FQNNGV. Losses at the gene ends were 4 bases for V and 3 bases for J; bases not matched to a gene: 12. The CDR3 DNA is TGTGCCAGCAGCTCGGGCTCACTAGCGGGGGGACGAGAAGAGACCCAGTACTTC. Residues: CASSSGSLAGGREETQYF.

The table lists this clonotype with a few counts. The chain links TRBV6-1 to TRBJ2-7, with D uncertain. Germline CDR1 reads MNHNS; CDR2 reads SASEGT. The CDR3 spans 18 residues. V lost 5 bases and J lost 1, with 24 bases in between. Here the CDR3 reads CASSRMGDATTRSYEQYF. Here the CDR3 DNA reads TGTGCCAGCAGTCGGATGGGCGACGCCACGACGAGGTCCTACGAGCAGTACTTC.

The chain links TRBV4-2 to TRBJ2-3; D possibly corresponds to TRBD2 (6 bases). Germline CDR1 LGHNA, CDR2 YNFKEQ. V lost 3 bases, J lost 6 bases, and 13 bases lay in between. The length of the CDR3 is 14 residues. The chain's CDR3 is CASSHSGAGDTQYF. CDR3 in DNA: TGTGCCAGCAGCCATAGCGGCGCAGGGGATACGCAGTATTTT.

This clonotype was seen more than once but under ten times. The chain links TRBV3-1 to TRBJ2-5; 10 positions match TRBD1. The end of the DNA aligns better with TRBJ2-7, so the J call may be wrong. This CDR3 spans 15 amino acids. Germline lookup yields CDR1 LGHDT and CDR2 YNNKEL (reference sequence). CDR3 coding DNA: TGTGCCAGCAGCCCCTTCAGGGACAGGGGACGCGAGCAGTACTTC. This translates into CASSPFRDRGREQYF.

This clonotype showed up just a few times. This chain links TRBV15 with TRBJ1-1, with D possibly TRBD1 on 5 matching bases. The V and J ends lost 2 bases and 10 bases respectively, with 17 bases between them. Germline V CDR1 and CDR2: LNHNV, YYDKDF (reference sequence). This CDR3 spans 14 amino acids. CDR3 nucleotide sequence: TGTGCCACCAGCAGAACGGCTCAGGGTTTTTCAGCTTTCTTT. Its translation is CATSRTAQGFSAFF.

In this sample, this clonotype turned up a few times. The rearrangement uses TRBV20-1 and TRBJ2-1, with D perhaps TRBD2 (5 bases). V lost 3 bases to trimming and J lost 0 bases, with 12 bases between them. CDR1 and CDR2 (germline): DFQATT, SNEGSKA (reference sequence). The CDR3 runs 15 residues. The CDR3 DNA reads TGCAGTGCTAGGAGGACTCAAAGCTCCTACAATGAGCAGTTCTTC. It is translated as CSARRTQSSYNEQFF.

The chain is built from TRBV5-1 and TRBJ2-1, with 11 bases aligning to TRBD2. V trimming: 7 bases; J trimming: 5 bases; junction bases outside the gene matches: 5. Per the germline V gene, CDR1 is SGHRS and CDR2 is YFSETQ. CDR3 length: 14 residues. In DNA, the CDR3 is TGCGCCAGCGCGGGACTAGCGGTCGACAATGAGCAGTTCTTC. This encodes CASAGLAVDNEQFF. Full variable domain (remainder filled in from reference TRBV5-1 and TRBJ2-1): KAGVTQTPRYLIKTRGQQVTLSCSPISGHRSVSWYQQTPGQGLQFLFEYFSETQRNKGNFPGRFSGRQFSNSRSEMNVSTLELGDSALYLCASAGLAVDNEQFFGPGTRLTVL.

This chain connects TRBV7-2 to TRBJ1-5; D ambiguous. Per the germline V gene, CDR1 is SGHTA and CDR2 is FQGNSA. Trimming left V 2 bases short and J 8 bases short, with 7 bases between. The CDR3 has 12 amino acids. DNA of the CDR3: TGTGCCAGCAGCTTACGCCTGAAGCCCCAGCATTTT. Residues: CASSLRLKPQHF.

This clonotype has more than one count but fewer than ten. CDR3 DNA sequence: TGTGCCAGCAGCGGACCGGGACAGCAAGAGACCCAGTACTTC. It yields the protein CASSGPGQQETQYF. The genes are TRBV9 and TRBJ2-5; 7 bases are a match to TRBD1. Trimming at V came to 3 bases and at J to 2 bases, leaving 4 bases not matched to a gene. The V gene's germline CDR1 is SGDLS and CDR2 YYNGEE. The CDR3 is made up of 14 amino acids.

The rearrangement uses TRBV14 and TRBJ2-1, with 13 bases lining up with TRBD2. With 4 bases clipped from V and 5 bases from J, the junction kept 8 bases outside the gene matches. The CDR3 sequence is 17 residues long. Germline assignment: CDR1 SGHDN and CDR2 FVKESK. In DNA, the CDR3 is TGTGCCAGCAGCCCAACCTTGGGACTAGCGGGGCACAATGAGCAGTTCTTC. This gives the protein CASSPTLGLAGHNEQFF.

As to this clonotype: One end of the junction does not line up with germline, which may come from a read error. The genes are TRBV4-2 and TRBJ2-6; D may be TRBD2 (6 bases). The CDR3 spans 16 residues. Germline lookup yields CDR1 LGHNA and CDR2 YNFKEQ. The CDR3 DNA reads as TGTGCCAGCAGCCAAGAGGGGGGATATGGGGCCAACGTCCGGACTTTC. It codes for CASSQEGGYGANVRTF.

As regards this clonotype: Compared with germline, one end of the junction differs, possibly owing to a read error. J is TRBJ2-1 and V is TRBV27; a possible D gene is TRBD2 (5 bases). The V gene's germline CDR1 is MNHEY and CDR2 SMNVEV (reference sequence). The CDR3 is made up of 15 amino acids. The CDR3 nucleotides are TGTGCCAGCAGCTCCGGGTTCGTCGGACTGAATGGGCAGTTCTTC. Translating it yields CASSSGFVGLNGQFF.